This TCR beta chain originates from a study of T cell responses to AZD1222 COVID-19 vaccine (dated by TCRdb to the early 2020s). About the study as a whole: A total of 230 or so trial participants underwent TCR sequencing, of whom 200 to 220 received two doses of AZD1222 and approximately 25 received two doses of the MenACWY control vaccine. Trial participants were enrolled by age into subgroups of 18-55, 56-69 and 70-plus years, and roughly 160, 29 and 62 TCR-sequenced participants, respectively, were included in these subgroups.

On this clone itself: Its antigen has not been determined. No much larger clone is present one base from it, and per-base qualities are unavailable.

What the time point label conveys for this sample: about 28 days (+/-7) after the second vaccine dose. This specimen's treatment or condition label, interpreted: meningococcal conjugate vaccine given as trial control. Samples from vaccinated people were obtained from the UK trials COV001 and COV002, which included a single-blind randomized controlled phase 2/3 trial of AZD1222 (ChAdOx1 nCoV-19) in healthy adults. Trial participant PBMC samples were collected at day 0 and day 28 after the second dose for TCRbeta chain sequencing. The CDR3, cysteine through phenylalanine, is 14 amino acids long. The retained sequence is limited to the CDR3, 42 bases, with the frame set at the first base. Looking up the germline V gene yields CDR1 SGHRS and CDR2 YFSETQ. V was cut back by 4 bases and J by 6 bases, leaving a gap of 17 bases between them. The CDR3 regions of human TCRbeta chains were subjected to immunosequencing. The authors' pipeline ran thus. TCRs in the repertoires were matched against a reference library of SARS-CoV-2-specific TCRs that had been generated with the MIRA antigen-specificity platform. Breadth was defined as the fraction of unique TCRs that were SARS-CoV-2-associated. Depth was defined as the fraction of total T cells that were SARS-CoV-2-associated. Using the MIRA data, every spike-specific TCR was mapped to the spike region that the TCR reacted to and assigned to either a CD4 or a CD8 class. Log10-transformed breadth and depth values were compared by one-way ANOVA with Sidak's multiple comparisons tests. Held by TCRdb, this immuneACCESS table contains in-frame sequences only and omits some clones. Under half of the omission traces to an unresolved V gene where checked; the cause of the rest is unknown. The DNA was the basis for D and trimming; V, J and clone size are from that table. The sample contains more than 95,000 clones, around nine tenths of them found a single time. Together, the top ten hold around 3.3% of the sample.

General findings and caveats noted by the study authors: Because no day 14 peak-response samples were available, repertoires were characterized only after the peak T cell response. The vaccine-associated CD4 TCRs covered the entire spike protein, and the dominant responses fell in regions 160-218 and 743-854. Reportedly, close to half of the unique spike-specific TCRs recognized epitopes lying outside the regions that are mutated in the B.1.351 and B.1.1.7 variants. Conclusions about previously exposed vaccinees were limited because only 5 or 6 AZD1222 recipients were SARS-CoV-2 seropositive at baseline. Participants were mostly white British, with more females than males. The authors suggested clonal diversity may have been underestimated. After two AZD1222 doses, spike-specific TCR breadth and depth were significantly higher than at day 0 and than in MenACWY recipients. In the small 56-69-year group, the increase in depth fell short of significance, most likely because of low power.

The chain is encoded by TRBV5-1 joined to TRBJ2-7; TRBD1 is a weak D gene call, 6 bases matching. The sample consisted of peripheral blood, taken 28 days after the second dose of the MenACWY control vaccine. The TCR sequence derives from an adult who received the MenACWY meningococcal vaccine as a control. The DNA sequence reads TGCGCCAGCAGCCTTTCAGCTACAGGGACCGAGCAGTACTTC. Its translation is CASSLSATGTEQYF.